The rows below give T cell receptor beta chains drawn from one sample of a study of cytomegalovirus exposure and HLA in healthy donors. The method was immunoSEQ multiplex PCR; TCRdb's version includes in-frame clones alone and lacks a portion of them. Among roughly 200,000 clones listed, roughly 80% were seen once. The sequenced sample consisted of PBMCs. The source is a man aged 25-45 years in good health and CMV-seronegative. The CDR3 runs from the conserved cysteine through the conserved F or W. Each record gives: clone size, J gene, V gene, D gene, CDR3 protein, CDR3 DNA. The D gene is left open where the match is weak. Clone size is given for some rows only: seen once, a few or many times, or a class if the clone is expanded.

NA TRBJ2-5 TRBV28 NA CASSLFRLRETQYF TGTGCCAGCAGCTTATTTCGACTCAGAGAGACCCAGTACTTC
NA TRBJ2-5 TRBV13 TRBD1 CASSPRTGGQETQYF TGTGCCAGCAGCCCCAGGACAGGGGGACAAGAGACCCAGTACTTC
few TRBJ2-5 TRBV15 NA CATSREARPLLYF TGTGCCACCAGCAGAGAGGCGAGGCCCCTTCTGTACTTC
NA TRBJ1-5 TRBV27 NA CASSLQGWRNQPQHF TGTGCCAGCAGCCTGCAGGGATGGCGCAATCAGCCCCAGCATTTT
NA TRBJ1-1 TRBV27 NA CATSREGRRSGNTEAFF TGTGCCACCTCTAGAGAAGGGAGGAGGTCAGGAAACACTGAAGCTTTCTTT
NA TRBJ2-1 TRBV27 TRBD1 CASSAGTGGGNEQFF TGTGCCAGCAGTGCAGGGACAGGGGGAGGGAATGAGCAGTTCTTC
NA TRBJ2-3 TRBV5-6 NA CASSLQGRTDTQYF TGTGCCAGCAGCTTGCAGGGTCGCACAGATACGCAGTATTTT
NA TRBJ2-7 TRBV5-1 NA CASSSTSEGYEQYF TGCGCCAGCAGCTCGACATCGGAAGGCTACGAGCAGTACTTC
NA TRBJ2-2 TRBV9 TRBD2 CASSAGDTNTGELFF TGTGCCAGCAGTGCGGGAGACACCAACACCGGGGAGCTGTTTTTT
NA TRBJ2-7 TRBV4-1 TRBD1 CASSQGTGHLEQYF TGCGCCAGCAGCCAGGGGACAGGGCATCTCGAGCAGTACTTC
NA TRBJ1-3 TRBV7-6 NA CASSLLGVGNTIYF TGTGCCAGCAGCCTTCTAGGAGTCGGAAACACCATATATTTT
NA TRBJ2-7 TRBV28 TRBD2 CASRSGGPSYEQYF TGTGCCAGCAGATCGGGGGGGCCGTCCTACGAGCAGTACTTC
NA TRBJ1-2 TRBV29-1 TRBD1 CSVLWDREGGYTF TGCAGCGTTTTATGGGACAGGGAGGGTGGCTACACCTTC
NA TRBJ2-3 TRBV4-3 NA CASSQEKSLRGTDTQYF TGCGCCAGCAGCCAAGAAAAGAGCCTACGCGGCACAGATACGCAGTATTTT
NA TRBJ2-7 TRBV7-9 TRBD1 CASSTDRDRGAYEQYF TGTGCCAGCAGCACCGACCGGGACAGGGGAGCCTACGAGCAGTACTTC
NA TRBJ2-6 TRBV7-3 TRBD1 CASSLRGSTGVGSGANVLTF TGTGCCAGCAGCTTAAGGGGCTCGACAGGGGTAGGGTCGGGGGCCAACGTCCTGACTTTC
once TRBJ2-2 TRBV5-1 NA CASSFGVGVVNTGELFF TGCGCCAGCAGCTTCGGCGTCGGGGTGGTGAACACCGGGGAGCTGTTTTTT
NA TRBJ1-1 TRBV28 NA CASSLIQPNTEAFF TGTGCCAGCAGTTTGATACAGCCGAACACTGAAGCTTTCTTT
NA TRBJ2-3 TRBV5-1 TRBD1 CASSLGGRGRIDTQYF TGCGCCAGCAGCTTGGGCGGCAGGGGGCGGATAGATACGCAGTATTTT
NA TRBJ1-1 TRBV20-1 NA CRGRMNTEAFF TGCAGGGGCCGAATGAACACTGAAGCTTTCTTT
NA TRBJ1-2 TRBV7-2 NA CAILLPHPLDNYGYTF TGTGCCATCCTTCTCCCTCACCCACTAGATAACTATGGCTACACCTTC
few TRBJ1-6 TRBV5-4 TRBD1 CASRPRDRGNSPLHF TGTGCCAGCAGACCCCGGGACAGGGGGAATTCACCCCTCCACTTT
few TRBJ1-6 TRBV28 TRBD1 CASSPRTGMQDSPLHF TGTGCCAGCAGTCCGCGGACAGGGATGCAGGATTCACCCCTCCACTTT
NA TRBJ1-4 TRBV15 NA CATRGTINEKLFF TGTGCCACCAGGGGGACTATTAATGAAAAACTGTTTTTT
NA TRBJ1-1 TRBV19 TRBD1 CASSTPDRGTEAFF TGTGCCAGTAGTACCCCTGACAGGGGCACTGAAGCTTTCTTT
NA TRBJ1-1 TRBV7-2 TRBD1 CAGGQPALGTEAFF TGTGCCGGGGGACAGCCAGCTCTTGGGACTGAAGCTTTCTTT